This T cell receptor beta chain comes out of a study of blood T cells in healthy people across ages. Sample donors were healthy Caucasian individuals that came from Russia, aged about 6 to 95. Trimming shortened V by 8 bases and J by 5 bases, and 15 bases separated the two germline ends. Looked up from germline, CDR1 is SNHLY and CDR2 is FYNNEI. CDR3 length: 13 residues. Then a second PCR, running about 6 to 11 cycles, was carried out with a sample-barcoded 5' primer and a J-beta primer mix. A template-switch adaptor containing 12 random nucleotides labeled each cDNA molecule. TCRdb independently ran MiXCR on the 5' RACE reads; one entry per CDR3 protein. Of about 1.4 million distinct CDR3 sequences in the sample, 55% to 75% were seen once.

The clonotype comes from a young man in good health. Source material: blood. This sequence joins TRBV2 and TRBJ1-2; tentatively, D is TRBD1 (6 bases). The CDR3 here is CASGADSIYGYTF. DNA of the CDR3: TGTGCCAGCGGTGCGGACAGCATTTATGGCTACACCTTC.